This T cell receptor beta chain was profiled in a study of cytomegalovirus exposure and HLA in healthy donors. Despite likely unrecorded immune exposures, the donors were nominally healthy at the time of sampling. Study-wide results and caveats: In a later analysis, around 18,000 TCR beta sequences were associated with HLA alleles at 0.05 false discovery rate. The listing of 150 to 200 TCR beta chains classed them as cytomegalovirus-associated. Available immune exposure information covered CMV serostatus only.

Germline CDR1 is MGHDK and CDR2 is SYGVNS. The CDR3 length is 17 residues. Trimming took 1 base from V and 3 from J, leaving 16 bases between them. The study ran its PCR with 60 Vbeta and 13 Jbeta primers. Assay used: immunoSEQ multiplex PCR; TCRdb lists only in-frame clones, some missing. The profile shows roughly 97,000 clones, roughly 78% of them singletons. This clone was observed a few times. The antigen is not known. This TCR was sampled from a woman aged 40 to 50 in good health and CMV-seronegative. This chain uses TRBV25-1 with TRBJ2-1; D remains unclear. Sequencing was performed on PBMCs. The CDR3 coding sequence is TGTGCCAGCAGTGAATTTGAACCCCCTCCGCGCTACAATGAGCAGTTCTTC. Amino acids: CASSEFEPPPRYNEQFF.